This T cell receptor beta chain is drawn from a study of blood T cell repertoires in COVID-19. As handled by the study authors: From reference gene primer amplification, estimates of nucleated cell counts were derived. Clones were read by immunoSEQ multiplex PCR, and TCRdb kept only the in-frame ones, dropping some. V, J and clone size derive from that table, while D and trimming were established from the DNA sequence. The data contain 200,000 to 250,000 clones, about 86% of them singletons. Germline CDR1 SGHAT, CDR2 FQNNGV. The CDR3 has 18 amino acids. Trimming cost V 5 bases and J 1 base; bases outside gene matches: 10.

Sequencing was carried out using PBMCs or T cells enriched from blood (not recorded which). The clonotype comes from a woman between 50 and 59 years old with acute COVID-19. This sequence joins TRBV11-2 and TRBJ2-5, with TRBD2 matching 13 bases. The CDR3: CASSARGLAGVFQETQYF. DNA of the CDR3: TGTGCCAGCAGCGCCCGCGGACTAGCGGGAGTTTTCCAAGAGACCCAGTACTTC.